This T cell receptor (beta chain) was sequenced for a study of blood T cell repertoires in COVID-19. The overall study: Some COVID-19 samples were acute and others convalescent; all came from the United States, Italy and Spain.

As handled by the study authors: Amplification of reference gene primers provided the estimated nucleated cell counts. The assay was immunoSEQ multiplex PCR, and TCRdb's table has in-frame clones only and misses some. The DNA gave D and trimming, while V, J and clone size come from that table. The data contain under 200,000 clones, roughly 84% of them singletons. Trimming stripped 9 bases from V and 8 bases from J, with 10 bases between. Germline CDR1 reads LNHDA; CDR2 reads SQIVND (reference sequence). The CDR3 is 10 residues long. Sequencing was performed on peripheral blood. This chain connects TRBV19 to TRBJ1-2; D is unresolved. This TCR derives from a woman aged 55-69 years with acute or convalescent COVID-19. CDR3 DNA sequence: TGTGCCAGCGGGGAATGGGGCTACACCTTC. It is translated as CASGEWGYTF.